The 23 T cell receptor beta chains below come from one sample, sequenced in a study of blood T cell repertoires in COVID-19 (dated by TCRdb to the early 2020s). The library was made by the immunoSEQ multiplex PCR assay. Sourced from immuneACCESS, this table was stored by TCRdb with only in-frame sequences that have V and J called. A share of the clones is absent; for the studies checked, an unresolved V gene accounts for under half, and the remainder has no known explanation. The sample contains 200,000 to 300,000 clones, about 90% of them found a single time. The ten largest clones take up approximately 1.5% of the sample. What was sequenced was peripheral blood. The source of these receptors is a woman between 40 and 55 years old who had recovered from COVID-19.

This rearrangement joins TRBV5-1 to TRBJ1-3, with 10 bases aligning to TRBD1. With 4 bases clipped from V and 1 base from J, the junction kept 5 bases outside the gene matches. The CDR3 contains 16 residues. In germline, CDR1 is SGHRS, CDR2 YFSETQ. The CDR3 DNA is TGCGCCAGCAGCCCTAGACAGGGGGCTTCTGGAAACACCATATATTTT. Its protein is CASSPRQGASGNTIYF. Full variable domain (remainder filled in from reference TRBV5-1 and TRBJ1-3): KAGVTQTPRYLIKTRGQQVTLSCSPISGHRSVSWYQQTPGQGLQFLFEYFSETQRNKGNFPGRFSGRQFSNSRSEMNVSTLELGDSALYLCASSPRQGASGNTIYFGEGSWLTVV.

The rearrangement uses TRBV30 and TRBJ1-1; no reliable D call. CDR1 is GTSNPN, CDR2 SVGIG, per germline (reference sequence). The CDR3 covers 11 residues. V lost 5 bases and J lost 3, with 7 bases in between. CDR3 region: CAWGGYTEAFF. DNA for the CDR3: TGTGCCTGGGGTGGCTACACTGAAGCTTTCTTT. Full variable domain (outside the CDR3, taken from reference TRBV30 and TRBJ1-1): SQTIHQWPATLVQPVGSPLSLECTVEGTSNPNLYWYRQAAGRGLQLLFYSVGIGQISSEVPQNLSASRPQDRQFILSSKKLLLSDSGFYLCAWGGYTEAFFGQGTRLTVV.

The chain is built from TRBV6-2 or TRBV6-3 and TRBJ1-6, with TRBD1 matching over 9 bases. The V gene's germline CDR1 is MNHEY and CDR2 SVGEGT. J gave up 11 bases and V 5 bases, and 7 bases lay outside the gene matches. The CDR3 is made up of 14 amino acids. DNA of the CDR3: TGTGCCAGCAGTCCCGGGACAGGGCCGGCACCCCTCCACTTT. It codes for CASSPGTGPAPLHF.

V is TRBV6-5 and J is TRBJ2-6; maybe TRBD1 (5 bases). The CDR3 covers 16 residues. Germline V gives CDR1 MNHEY, CDR2 SVGAGI. With 0 bases removed from V and 0 bases from J, the gap between germline ends came to 6 bases. The CDR3 loop reads CASSYSQASGANVLTF. CDR3 bases: TGTGCCAGCAGTTACTCACAGGCCTCTGGGGCCAACGTCCTGACTTTC.

The rearrangement uses TRBV3-1 (or the pseudogene TRBV3-2) and TRBJ1-2; D gene ambiguous. The germline V and J ends were trimmed by 4 bases and 4 bases, with 7 bases remaining between them. The V gene's germline CDR1 is LGHDT and CDR2 YNNKEL (reference sequence). The CDR3 consists of 12 residues. The CDR3, as DNA: TGTGCCAGCAGCCCCGGTGGCTATGGCTACACCTTC. As protein: CASSPGGYGYTF.

V and J are TRBV4-1 and TRBJ1-2; 7 bases map to TRBD1. Germline values: CDR1 MGHRA, CDR2 YSYEKL. The CDR3 runs 17 residues. After removal of 0 bases from V and 3 bases from J, the junction contained 10 bases not matched to a gene. CDR3 bases: TGCGCCAGCAGCCAAGAGTCGAGGCCGGGACAGCACTATGGCTACACCTTC. Its translation: CASSQESRPGQHYGYTF.

This rearrangement joins TRBV6-6 to TRBJ1-1; D is undetermined. V was pared by 2 bases and J by 6 bases, with 10 bases between. Germline loops: CDR1 MNHNY, CDR2 SVGAGI (reference sequence). This CDR3 has 13 amino acids. DNA for the CDR3: TGTGCCAGCAGTTACGGGGAGGGCGCTGAAGCTTTCTTT. Amino acid sequence: CASSYGEGAEAFF.

In DNA form, the CDR3 reads TGTGCCAGCAGCCAATTCCGGGGGAGCACTGAAGCTTTCTTT. Its translation: CASSQFRGSTEAFF. This rearrangement joins TRBV3-1 (or the pseudogene TRBV3-2) to TRBJ1-1; a possible D gene is TRBD1 (5 bases). V lost 2 bases and J lost 4, with 11 bases in between. The CDR3 is 14 residues long. CDR1 and CDR2 from the germline V gene are LGHDT and YNNKEL (reference sequence).

V and J are TRBV3-1 (or the pseudogene TRBV3-2) and TRBJ1-1; weak D call: TRBD1 (5 bases). V lost 0 bases and J lost 8, with 13 bases in between. CDR3 length equals 14 residues. CDR1 is LGHDT and CDR2 is YNNKEL in the germline V gene (reference sequence). In DNA form, the CDR3 reads TGTGCCAGCAGCCAAGATTATCTGGGGCCCGAAGCTTTCTTT. Protein: CASSQDYLGPEAFF.

This sequence joins TRBV2 and TRBJ2-7, with TRBD1 matching 10 bases. The length of the CDR3 is 12 residues. Looked up from germline, CDR1 is SNHLY and CDR2 is FYNNEI. J was trimmed by 7 bases and V by 7 bases; bases with no gene match: 4. In DNA form, the CDR3 reads TGTGCCAGCAAAGACAGGGGGCATGAGCAGTACTTC. Residues: CASKDRGHEQYF.

The chain is built from TRBV5-1 and TRBJ1-6; 11 bases map to TRBD1. In germline, CDR1 is SGHRS, CDR2 YFSETQ. Trimming removed 4 bases from V and 11 bases from J; junction bases left unmatched: 2. The CDR3 is 13 amino acids. CDR3 protein: CASSRGQGAPLHF. Written as DNA, the CDR3 is TGCGCCAGCAGCCGGGGACAGGGGGCACCCCTCCACTTT.

The rearrangement links TRBV21-1 to TRBJ1-5. TRBV21-1 is given as a pseudogene. The CDR3 spans 15 residues. CDR3 protein: CASSKGGISNQPQHF. Here the CDR3 DNA reads TGTGCCAGCAGCAAAGGAGGGATTAGCAATCAGCCCCAGCATTTT.

The sample holds one count of this clone. The chain employs TRBV12-5 and TRBJ2-7; 7 positions agree with TRBD2. Germline V gene sequence: CDR1 LGHNT, CDR2 FRNRAP. CDR3 length: 13 residues. V lost 2 bases to trimming and J lost 2 bases; unmatched junction nucleotides: 0. CDR3 DNA sequence: TGTGCTAGTGGTTTGCGGGGGGCCTACGAGCAGTACTTC. This gives the protein CASGLRGAYEQYF. Filled out from reference TRBV12-5 and TRBJ2-7, the complete variable domain reads DARVTQTPRHKVTEMGQEVTMRCQPILGHNTVFWYRQTMMQGLELLAYFRNRAPLDDSGMPKDRFSAEMPDATLATLKIQPSEPRDSAVYFCASGLRGAYEQYFGPGTRLTVT.

The chain joins TRBV27 to TRBJ2-5, with 7 bases identical to TRBD1. The CDR3 runs to 14 residues. CDR1 and CDR2 (germline): MNHEY, SMNVEV (reference sequence). The V gene end was trimmed by 5 bases and the J gene end by 8 bases; junction bases not matched to a gene: 11. The CDR3 reads CASSSGQAEETQYF. The DNA of the CDR3 is TGTGCCAGCAGTAGCGGACAGGCGGAGGAAACCCAGTACTTC.

As regards this clone: Distinct nucleotide sequences in the sample also encode this CDR3. The chain links TRBV9 to TRBJ2-2, with D unresolved. CDR3 size: 15 residues. Looked up from germline, CDR1 is SGDLS and CDR2 is YYNGEE. The V end was cut by 0 bases, the J end by 1 base, with 7 bases between. The CDR3 DNA follows: TGTGCCAGCAGCGTAGTTCCGGGGAACACCGGGGAGCTGTTTTTT. This translates into CASSVVPGNTGELFF.

As to this clone: This specimen includes other DNA sequences encoding the same CDR3. The V call is TRBV20-1, the J call TRBJ2-7; D may be TRBD1 (5 bases). The V end lost 3 bases, the J end lost 1 base, and 7 bases lay between the germline ends. CDR3 length: 12 amino acids. Germline V gene lookup returns CDR1 DFQATT and CDR2 SNEGSKA (reference sequence). The CDR3 DNA sequence: TGCAGTGCTAGTCAGGGATCCTACGAGCAGTACTTC. The encoded protein is CSASQGSYEQYF.

The V gene is TRBV6-5, the J gene TRBJ1-3, with D perhaps matching TRBD1 (5 bases). Germline CDR1 is MNHEY and CDR2 is SVGAGI. Trimming took 6 bases from V and 7 from J, leaving 16 bases between them. The CDR3 loop spans 14 amino acids. The CDR3 nucleotides read TGTGCCAGCAGCAGGACACTCCCGGCCAACACCATATATTTT. Its translation is CASSRTLPANTIYF.

This clone is labeled as medium-sized. The rearrangement links TRBV4-1 to TRBJ1-5; the match to TRBD1 covers 7 bases. The CDR3 is made up of 16 amino acids. Germline values: CDR1 MGHRA, CDR2 YSYEKL. Germline trimming cut 2 bases from V and 3 bases from J; bases unmatched to any gene: 7. The CDR3 loop reads CASSQRQGRNNQPQHF. CDR3 in DNA: TGCGCCAGCAGCCAAAGACAGGGACGAAACAATCAGCCCCAGCATTTT.

The V call is TRBV7-9, the J call TRBJ2-5, with D perhaps TRBD1 (5 bases). The CDR3 consists of 13 residues. V lost 8 bases and J lost 4, with 14 bases in between. Germline loops: CDR1 SEHNR, CDR2 FQNEAQ (reference sequence). The CDR3 sequence: CASQGQTGETQYF. Written as DNA, the CDR3 is TGTGCCAGCCAGGGCCAAACGGGAGAGACCCAGTACTTC.

This chain links TRBV7-9 with TRBJ2-5, with D perhaps matching TRBD2 (5 bases). There are 15 residues in the CDR3. The V and J ends lost 7 bases and 2 bases respectively, with 17 bases between them. The germline gives CDR1 SEHNR, CDR2 FQNEAQ (reference sequence). The CDR3 nucleotides are TGTGCCAGCACCCTAGGACTGACAATTCAAGAGACCCAGTACTTC. Translation: CASTLGLTIQETQYF.

This clone was picked up one time. The genes are TRBV4-3 and TRBJ2-4; D gene unclear. Trimming cost V 0 bases and J 0 bases, with 3 bases left between them. Germline V gene sequence: CDR1 LGHNA, CDR2 YSLEER. CDR3 length: 14 amino acids. CDR3 DNA: TGCGCCAGCAGCCAAGACATAGCCAAAAACATTCAGTACTTC. Residues: CASSQDIAKNIQYF.

The chain is built from TRBV6-5 and TRBJ1-2; D might be TRBD1 (5 bases). This CDR3 spans 15 amino acids. Trimming shortened V by 7 bases and J by 2 bases, and 17 bases separated the two germline ends. Looked up from germline, CDR1 is MNHEY and CDR2 is SVGAGI. The CDR3 spells CASTRRGGDNYGYTF. The CDR3 DNA follows: TGTGCCAGCACCCGACGGGGGGGAGACAACTATGGCTACACCTTC.

The J gene is TRBJ2-1, the V gene TRBV24-1; 15 bases agree with TRBD2. The CDR3 has 15 residues. Looked up from germline, CDR1 is KGHDR and CDR2 is SFDVKD. V was clipped by 9 bases and J by 8 bases; unmatched bases: 7. CDR3 coding DNA: TGTGCCACCGCCGGGGGACTAGCGGGGGGCGATGAGCAGTTCTTC. It codes for CATAGGLAGGDEQFF.